This T cell receptor beta chain came from a study of CD8+ T cells in alopecia areata. Turning to the study itself: The study gave treated patients oral tofacitinib at 5 to 10 mg twice daily. Using the percentage of affected scalp area, treated patients' severity was scored.

Regarding treatment: oral pan-JAK inhibitor, 5-10 mg twice daily. Individuals with alopecia areata gave both lesional scalp punch biopsies and peripheral blood for collection. Details on this clone: What it recognizes is unknown.

In each case, RNA was isolated and then reverse transcribed into cDNA as the sequencing template. The repertoire was sequenced with immunoSEQ multiplex PCR; TCRdb's copy has only in-frame clones and lacks some. The data show 150,000 or so clones, roughly 65% seen once. The study, taken as a whole, reports: Especially in alopecia totalis/universalis, lesional scalp showed greater clonality than normal scalp did.

The germline CDR1 and CDR2 sequences are MNHEY and SMNVEV (reference sequence). V lost 3 bases and J 4 bases, leaving 4 bases between the germline ends. The CDR3 is 12 residues long. The TCR comes from a human donor with alopecia areata. The sequencing used CD4+ T cells sorted from blood, collected at week 4, from a patient treated with tofacitinib. V usage is TRBV27 and J usage is TRBJ2-1; unclear D gene. The CDR3 sequence is CASSLGYNEQFF. As DNA, the CDR3 is TGTGCCAGCAGTTTGGGATACAATGAGCAGTTCTTC.